This is a list of T cell receptor beta chains from one sample in a study of blood T cell repertoires in COVID-19. The method was immunoSEQ multiplex PCR; TCRdb's version includes in-frame clones alone and lacks a portion of them. This sample carries a few hundred thousand clones, roughly 90% of them seen once, and the ten largest clones take over 0.8%. The sample consisted of PBMCs or T cells enriched from blood (not recorded which). These receptors all stem from a woman aged 25-40 years who had recovered from COVID-19. Both conserved end residues are part of each CDR3. A D gene is named only where the DNA matches it firmly. Size tells how often a clone was seen (once, few, many) or the class of an expanded clone, and some rows leave it out.

TRBJ2-7,-,-,TRBV5-4,TGTGCCAGCAGCGGGTGGGGCACCTACGAGCAGTACTTC,CASSGWGTYEQYF
TRBJ2-7,TRBD1,-,TRBV5-1,TGCGCCAGCAGCTTGGGCGGGACAGGGGCCCCCTACGAGCAGTACTTC,CASSLGGTGAPYEQYF
TRBJ2-3,TRBD1,-,TRBV6-5,TGTGCCAGCAGCACCCGGGACAGGGCAAACACGCAGTATTTT,CASSTRDRANTQYF
TRBJ2-3,-,-,TRBV27,TGTGCCAGCAAATGGGCCTCAAGCACAGATACGCAGTATTTT,CASKWASSTDTQYF
TRBJ2-7,-,-,TRBV10-2,TGCGCCAGCAGTGAGTCTCAGGCGATGAGCTCCTACGAGCAGTACTTC,CASSESQAMSSYEQYF
TRBJ2-1,-,-,TRBV30,TGTGCCTGGAGTTCGCGCTCCTACAATGAGCAGTTCTTC,CAWSSRSYNEQFF
TRBJ2-5,-,-,TRBV27,TGTGCCAGCAGCGTGAAAGCCTCCCAGCGGACCCAGTACTTC,CASSVKASQRTQYF
TRBJ2-7,-,-,TRBV4-1,TGCGCCAGCAGCCAGACCACTAAAGAGTCGTACGAGCAGTACTTC,CASSQTTKESYEQYF
TRBJ1-2,TRBD1,few,TRBV2,TGTGCCAGCGGGGACAGAGTTAACTATGGCTACACCTTC,CASGDRVNYGYTF
TRBJ1-2,-,-,TRBV2,TGTGCCAGCAGTGGGGCAGGGTTTGGCTACACCTTC,CASSGAGFGYTF
TRBJ2-5,-,-,TRBV19,TGTGCCAGTAGTCTCGGACTAGGGGGGCCGTTGCAAGAGACCCAGTACTTC,CASSLGLGGPLQETQYF
TRBJ2-1,TRBD2,-,TRBV19,TGTGCCAGTAGTGACTTCCCGGTTGGACTAGCGGGGGGAAATGAGCAGTTCTTC,CASSDFPVGLAGGNEQFF
TRBJ2-2,-,-,TRBV30,TGTGCCTGGAGTGTACAGGGGGGGACCGGGGAGCTGTTTTTT,CAWSVQGGTGELFF
TRBJ1-3,-,-,TRBV6-2/TRBV6-3,TGTGCCAGCAGCCCCAACCCGACTCTTTCCTCTGGAAACACCATATATTTT,CASSPNPTLSSGNTIYF
TRBJ2-3,-,once,TRBV3-1/TRBV3-2,TGTGCCAGCAGCCGTTTCGGCGGAATCAGCACAGATACGCAGTATTTT,CASSRFGGISTDTQYF
TRBJ2-7,TRBD1,once,TRBV6-4,TGTGCCAGCACCAAGCAGGGGGCTCCTTACGAGCAGTACTTC,CASTKQGAPYEQYF
TRBJ1-4,-,-,TRBV25-1,TGTGCCAGCAGTGAACACGGTGCAACTAATGAAAAACTGTTTTTT,CASSEHGATNEKLFF
TRBJ1-2,-,-,TRBV30,TGTGCGAGCAGGGGAGCTAACTATGGCTACACCTTC,CASRGANYGYTF
TRBJ1-2,-,-,TRBV7-9,TGTGCCAGCAGCTTTCACAGGGAGCTTAACTATGGCTACACCTTC,CASSFHRELNYGYTF
TRBJ2-1,TRBD2,-,TRBV5-6,TGTGCCAGCAGCCTGGGGACTAGCGGGGCGTGGACCTACAATGAGCAGTTCTTC,CASSLGTSGAWTYNEQFF
TRBJ2-2,TRBD1,-,TRBV24-1,TGTGCCACCAGCGAGACAGGGGGCCGGACCGGGGAGCTGTTTTTT,CATSETGGRTGELFF
TRBJ2-5,-,-,TRBV7-6,TGTGCCAGCAGCCCCAGACCGGGGGGCGGGGGCGAGACCCAGTACTTC,CASSPRPGGGGETQYF
TRBJ2-5,TRBD1,-,TRBV6-5,TGTGCCAGCAGCGCAGGCAGGGGGATGGGGGAGACCCAGTACTTC,CASSAGRGMGETQYF
TRBJ1-6,-,-,TRBV15,TGTGCCACCAGCAGAGAGTTAATACAGGATCGCTATAATTCACCCCTCCACTTT,CATSRELIQDRYNSPLHF
TRBJ2-5,-,-,TRBV27,TGTGCCAGCGGGGGACTGGTTCAAGAGACCCAGTACTTC,CASGGLVQETQYF
TRBJ1-1,TRBD1,-,TRBV7-2,TGTGCCAGCAGCCGCGACAGGGCCTCCACGAGGACTGAAGCTTTCTTT,CASSRDRASTRTEAFF
TRBJ1-1,-,-,TRBV2,TGTGCCAGCACGCGAGCAGGGAACACTGAAGCTTTCTTT,CASTRAGNTEAFF
TRBJ1-2,TRBD1,once,TRBV7-9,TGTGCCAGCAGCTTAGTGCAGGGGGCGGCTGGCTACACCTTC,CASSLVQGAAGYTF
TRBJ1-5,-,-,TRBV19,TGTGCCAGTAGTATCGAGGACGGGAGGGGCAATCAGCCCCAGCATTTT,CASSIEDGRGNQPQHF
TRBJ1-4,TRBD1,once,TRBV7-9,TGTGCCAGCAGCCCCCTGCCGGACAGGGGGCCGAACTCAAATGAAAAACTGTTTTTT,CASSPLPDRGPNSNEKLFF
TRBJ1-3,-,-,TRBV7-9,TGTGCCAGCAGACTGCCAGGGCCCCTCTCTGGAAACACCATATATTTT,CASRLPGPLSGNTIYF
TRBJ1-1,-,-,TRBV29-1,TGCAGCGTTGACCAGGGAATCATGAACACTGAAGCTTTCTTT,CSVDQGIMNTEAFF
TRBJ2-7,TRBD1,once,TRBV19,TGTGCCAGTAGTAGCAGGGGGACCTCCTACGAGCAGTACTTC,CASSSRGTSYEQYF
TRBJ1-3,-,-,TRBV28,TGTGCCAGCTACGGCCTGGGCCTGGGTGGAAACACCATATATTTT,CASYGLGLGGNTIYF
TRBJ1-2,-,-,TRBV28,TGTGCCAGCAGCCCTTCGGGCTATGGCTACACCTTC,CASSPSGYGYTF
TRBJ2-3,TRBD2,-,TRBV9,TGTGCCAGCAGCGCCATGACTAGCGGAGCCAGCACAGATACGCAGTATTTT,CASSAMTSGASTDTQYF
TRBJ1-3,-,-,TRBV7-2,TGTGCCAGCAGCCCACTACTGACAGGCTTCTCTGGAAACACCATATATTTT,CASSPLLTGFSGNTIYF
TRBJ1-2,-,-,TRBV5-4,TGTGCCAGCAGCTACGAGGGCGCGGGCTATGGCTACACCTTC,CASSYEGAGYGYTF